A single sample is the source of the 28 T cell receptor beta chains below, sequenced in a study of blood T cells in healthy people across ages. Primers used in a second PCR of roughly 6 to 11 cycles were a sample-barcoded 5' primer and a J-beta primer mix. MiXCR was run by TCRdb on the 5' RACE reads, yielding one entry per CDR3 protein. The repertoire holds 1,500,000 or so distinct CDR3 sequences, with around 40% as singletons. Sequencing was carried out using blood. Receptors were obtained from a woman aged 18 to 35 in good health.

This chain connects TRBV6-2 or TRBV6-3 to TRBJ2-5; D call uncertain. The DNA end is a closer match to TRBJ2-7, so the J assignment may be wrong. Germline V gene sequence: CDR1 MNHEY, CDR2 SVGEGT. The CDR3 has 11 residues. CDR3 DNA sequence: TGTGCCAGCAGAATAGCAGGCGAGCAGTACTTC. As protein: CASRIAGEQYF.

V is TRBV12-3 or TRBV12-4 and J is TRBJ2-7, with TRBD1 as a possible D gene (6 bases). This CDR3 has 14 amino acids. V shed 4 bases and J shed 2 bases, with 12 bases lying between them. The CDR3 is CASSSLRQAYEQYF. The CDR3 nucleotides read TGTGCCAGCAGTTCCCTTAGACAGGCCTACGAGCAGTACTTC.

V gene TRBV7-9 combines with J gene TRBJ2-3, with D hard to call. Trimming took off 6 bases at V and 2 bases at J, with 9 bases between the two ends. This CDR3 has 13 amino acids. The germline V gene has CDR1 SEHNR and CDR2 FQNEAQ (reference sequence). CDR3: CASRDENTDTQYF. In nucleotides, the CDR3 is TGTGCCAGCAGAGACGAAAACACAGATACGCAGTATTTT.

As for this clonotype: The junction does not match germline at one end; this may be a read error. CDR3: CAGSQRWDEKLFF. The CDR3 nucleotides are TGCGCCGGCAGCCAAAGATGGGATGAAAAACTGTTTTTT. The chain has TRBV4-3 and TRBJ1-4; D is unclear. The CDR3 has 13 amino acids. CDR1 LGHNA and CDR2 YSLEER come from the germline V gene.

V and J are TRBV12-5 and TRBJ2-1; 8 bases map to TRBD1. The end of the DNA is better explained by TRBJ2-7, so the J call may be wrong. The CDR3 has 16 residues. Germline-derived CDR1 and CDR2 are LGHNT and FRNRAP. The CDR3 DNA is TGTGCTAGTGGTCCCGACAGGGGAACCTCCTACAATGAGCAGTACTTC. It is translated as CASGPDRGTSYNEQYF.

Turning to this clonotype: A much larger clone differs by one base, so this may be a read error. The chain couples TRBV20-1 to TRBJ2-7; D possibly uses TRBD1 or TRBD2 (5 bases each). The tail of the sequence fits TRBJ2-4 better, so the J call may be wrong. Germline-derived CDR1 and CDR2 are DFQATT and SNEGSKA (reference sequence). The CDR3 is 13 residues long. The CDR3 loop reads CRARASGPNIQYF. The CDR3 DNA reads TGCAGGGCTAGAGCATCGGGACCCAACATTCAGTACTTC.

The chain is built from TRBV7-9 and TRBJ2-4, with no clear D. Between the trimmed V and J ends, which lost 5 bases and 5 bases, there was a span of 13 bases. The CDR3 loop spans 14 amino acids. CDR1 and CDR2 (germline): SEHNR, FQNEAQ (reference sequence). CDR3 bases: TGTGCCAGCAGCCCCATTGACTGGGAAAACATTCAGTACTTC. It specifies CASSPIDWENIQYF.

This clonotype has more than one count but fewer than ten. This chain connects TRBV4-3 to TRBJ2-3; D is unclear. The germline V gene encodes CDR1 LGHNA and CDR2 YSLEER. Between the trimmed V and J ends, which lost 1 base and 2 bases, there was a span of 7 bases. The CDR3 loop spans 14 amino acids. The CDR3 spells CASSQGRLTDTQYF. CDR3 in DNA: TGCGCCAGCAGCCAAGGCAGGCTCACAGATACGCAGTATTTT.

The genes are TRBV6-2 or TRBV6-3 and TRBJ2-5; D is perhaps TRBD2 (6 bases). The V end lost 6 bases, the J end lost 1 base, and 18 bases lay between the germline ends. The CDR3 extends over 16 amino acids. Germline V gene data show CDR1 as MNHEY and CDR2 as SVGEGT. CDR3 amino acids: CASRGGNLETQETQYF. CDR3 in DNA: TGTGCCAGCAGAGGAGGGAACCTAGAGACCCAAGAGACCCAGTACTTC.

The V and J genes are TRBV20-1 and TRBJ1-2, with 9 bases matching TRBD1. This CDR3 has 13 residues. Germline loops: CDR1 DFQATT, CDR2 SNEGSKA (reference sequence). Trimming took 4 bases from V and 7 from J; bases not matched to a gene: 7. The CDR3 DNA reads as TGCAGTGCTACGGACAGGGGTTTCGGTGGCTACACCTTC. Translating it yields CSATDRGFGGYTF.

V and J are TRBV5-1 and TRBJ1-6; no firm D call. The CDR3 covers 13 residues. In germline, CDR1 is SGHRS, CDR2 YFSETQ. V lost 5 bases, J lost 8 bases, and 11 bases lay in between. In DNA form, the CDR3 reads TGCGCCAGCAGACGGAAGGAGGATTCACCCCTCCACTTT. This encodes CASRRKEDSPLHF.

V usage is TRBV7-9 and J usage is TRBJ2-3; D remains ambiguous. Trimming pared 1 base from V and 8 bases from J, leaving 7 bases between. CDR1 and CDR2 from the germline V gene are SEHNR and FQNEAQ (reference sequence). The CDR3 runs 12 residues. The CDR3 loop is CASSLGAPTQYF. Written as DNA, the CDR3 is TGTGCCAGCAGCTTAGGGGCACCTACGCAGTATTTT.

The chain has TRBV12-3 or TRBV12-4 and TRBJ1-4, with D perhaps matching TRBD1 (5 bases). CDR3 size: 15 residues. V lost 2 bases and J lost 8, with 15 bases in between. The CDR3 spells CASSLRTRGGEKLFF. CDR3 bases: TGTGCCAGCAGTTTAAGGACAAGGGGCGGAGAAAAACTGTTTTTT.

V usage is TRBV30 and J usage is TRBJ1-1; a weak D match, TRBD1 (5 bases). The length of the CDR3 is 11 residues. Trimming took off 5 bases at V and 2 bases at J, with 6 bases between the two ends. In germline, CDR1 is GTSNPN, CDR2 SVGIG (reference sequence). The CDR3 here is CAWDSNTEAFF. In nucleotides, the CDR3 is TGTGCCTGGGACAGTAACACTGAAGCTTTCTTT.

This clonotype was observed a few times. The J gene is TRBJ2-7, the V gene TRBV9; D remains unclear. Germline values: CDR1 SGDLS, CDR2 YYNGEE. The V and J ends lost 4 bases and 0 bases respectively, with 11 bases between them. This CDR3 comprises 14 residues. The CDR3 sequence is CASSTHINSYEQYF. In DNA, the CDR3 is TGTGCCAGCAGCACCCATATAAACTCCTACGAGCAGTACTTC.

This clonotype was seen only a few times. V is TRBV6-2 or TRBV6-3 and J is TRBJ1-5; no reliable D call. CDR3 length equals 15 residues. Germline CDR1 MNHEY, CDR2 SVGEGT. V lost 5 bases to trimming and J lost 0 bases, with 11 bases between them. The CDR3 sequence: CASSQHWDSNQPQHF. DNA of the CDR3: TGTGCCAGCAGTCAGCACTGGGATAGCAATCAGCCCCAGCATTTT.

A remark on this clonotype: One junction end disagrees with the germline gene, perhaps due to a read error. J is TRBJ2-3 and V is TRBV30, with D maybe TRBD2 (5 bases). The CDR3 sequence is 12 residues long. Germline loops: CDR1 GTSNPN, CDR2 SVGIG (reference sequence). CDR3 bases: TGCGCCGGGATCGACGACACAGATACGCAGTATTTT. Translating it yields CAGIDDTDTQYF.

The V gene is TRBV5-1, the J gene TRBJ2-3; TRBD1 is a possible D gene (5 bases). V was clipped by 4 bases and J by 1 base, with 13 bases between them. Per the germline V gene, CDR1 is SGHRS and CDR2 is YFSETQ. This CDR3 is 15 amino acids long. The CDR3 spells CASSTTDSRTDTQYF. CDR3 bases: TGCGCCAGCAGCACGACAGATTCCCGCACAGATACGCAGTATTTT.

This clonotype was seen more than once but under ten times. V usage is TRBV10-3 and J usage is TRBJ2-3; no reliable D call. Between the trimmed V and J ends, which lost 0 bases and 2 bases, there was a span of 9 bases. The germline V gene encodes CDR1 ENHRY and CDR2 SYGVKD. The CDR3 length is 15 residues. The CDR3 DNA reads TGTGCCATCAGTGAGTCGAATGCGTTCACAGATACGCAGTATTTT. This translates into CAISESNAFTDTQYF.

The chain couples TRBV6-2 or TRBV6-3 to TRBJ2-1, with TRBD1 identical over 9 bases. The CDR3 runs to 16 residues. Looked up from germline, CDR1 is MNHEY and CDR2 is SVGEGT. J lost 4 bases, V lost 0 bases, and 4 bases had no gene match. For the CDR3, the DNA is TGTGCCAGCAGTTACTCCAGGACAGGGGAGTACAATGAGCAGTTCTTC. Translation: CASSYSRTGEYNEQFF.

This clonotype was detected many times. The chain couples TRBV12-3 or TRBV12-4 to TRBJ1-5; the D is unclear. V was pared by 3 bases and J by 0 bases, with 6 bases between. This CDR3 region has 14 residues. The CDR3 bases are TGTGCCAGCAGTTTTAGGGTTAGCAATCAGCCCCAGCATTTT. As protein: CASSFRVSNQPQHF.

This clonotype was picked up a small number of times. CDR3 residues: CAAGSLLSNYGYTF. CDR3 bases: TGTGCAGCCGGTTCGCTGCTTTCTAACTATGGCTACACCTTC. V usage is TRBV6-1 and J usage is TRBJ1-2; D not certain. Per germline, CDR1 MNHNS and CDR2 SASEGT. The CDR3 length is 14 residues.

V and J are TRBV15 and TRBJ2-5, with 9 bases aligning to TRBD1. The trim removed 2 bases at V and 11 bases at J, leaving 15 bases unmatched. The length of the CDR3 is 16 residues. Germline V gives CDR1 LNHNV, CDR2 YYDKDF (reference sequence). CDR3 DNA: TGTGCCACCAGCAGATTGGACAGGGGCAATCTCAATGAGCAGTACTTC. Translated: CATSRLDRGNLNEQYF.

This clonotype has just a few counts. The chain is built from TRBV7-3 and TRBJ2-1, with D tentatively TRBD2 (6 bases). The V end was cut by 5 bases, the J end by 9 bases, with 14 bases between. Germline assignment: CDR1 SGHTA and CDR2 FQGTGA. The CDR3 sequence is 13 residues long. The DNA for the CDR3 is TGTGCCAGCAGCAAAAATCAGGGAGGTGAGCAGTTCTTC. This translates into CASSKNQGGEQFF.

V usage is TRBV7-9 and J usage is TRBJ2-1; D call uncertain. Germline loops: CDR1 SEHNR, CDR2 FQNEAQ (reference sequence). V was clipped by 5 bases and J by 7 bases, with 18 bases between them. This CDR3 is built from 15 residues. CDR3 sequence reads: CASSPTSTVVNEQFF. DNA for the CDR3: TGTGCCAGCAGCCCAACTTCTACTGTAGTTAATGAGCAGTTCTTC.

This chain connects TRBV7-9 to TRBJ1-1; 8 bases align to TRBD1. Looked up from germline, CDR1 is SEHNR and CDR2 is FQNEAQ (reference sequence). This CDR3 is 15 amino acids long. The V segment lost 7 bases and the J segment 1 base; nucleotides outside the gene matches: 8. The CDR3 here is CASKVGQGENTEAFF. As DNA, the CDR3 is TGTGCCAGCAAGGTCGGACAGGGAGAGAACACTGAAGCTTTCTTT.

This clonotype was seen at least ten times. This chain joins TRBV12-3 or TRBV12-4 and TRBJ2-1; 7 bases line up with TRBD1. The CDR3 spans 14 residues. The V segment lost 2 bases and the J segment 6 bases; nucleotides outside the gene matches: 4. In nucleotides, the CDR3 is TGTGCCAGCAGTTTAAGGACAGGTGTCAATGAGCAGTTCTTC. The encoded protein is CASSLRTGVNEQFF.

The CDR3 sequence is CSARSPGFGYEQYF. The CDR3 DNA sequence: TGCAGTGCTAGAAGCCCAGGGTTTGGCTACGAGCAGTACTTC. The J gene is TRBJ2-4, the V gene TRBV20-1; D may be TRBD1 (5 bases). The J call could be wrong; TRBJ2-7 is a better fit for the DNA end. The germline V gene has CDR1 DFQATT and CDR2 SNEGSKA (reference sequence). The CDR3 covers 14 residues.